This TCR beta chain was captured by sequencing in a study of cytomegalovirus exposure and HLA in healthy donors. Findings of the study overall: A missense variant in DCLRE1C was later tied to TCR beta V- and J-gene trimming.

PCR amplification relied on 60 Vbeta primers (plus 13 Jbeta primers). Sequencing was performed with immunoSEQ multiplex PCR; in TCRdb, only in-frame clones are kept and a portion is missing. The data contain roughly 120,000 clones, 75% to 85% of them singletons. The CDR3 length is 15 residues. V dropped 7 bases and J dropped 6; count of bases not matched to a gene: 12. CDR1 and CDR2 (germline): LNHDA, SQIVND (reference sequence). Concerning this clone: Its matching antigen is unknown.

The chain combines TRBV19 with TRBJ2-1; 7 bases agree with TRBD1. The receptor comes from a woman under 30 in good health and CMV-seropositive. Source material: PBMCs. Here the CDR3 DNA reads TGTGCCAGTAAGCTAGCCAGCCCAGGGGGCAATGAGCAGTTCTTC. Its translation: CASKLASPGGNEQFF.